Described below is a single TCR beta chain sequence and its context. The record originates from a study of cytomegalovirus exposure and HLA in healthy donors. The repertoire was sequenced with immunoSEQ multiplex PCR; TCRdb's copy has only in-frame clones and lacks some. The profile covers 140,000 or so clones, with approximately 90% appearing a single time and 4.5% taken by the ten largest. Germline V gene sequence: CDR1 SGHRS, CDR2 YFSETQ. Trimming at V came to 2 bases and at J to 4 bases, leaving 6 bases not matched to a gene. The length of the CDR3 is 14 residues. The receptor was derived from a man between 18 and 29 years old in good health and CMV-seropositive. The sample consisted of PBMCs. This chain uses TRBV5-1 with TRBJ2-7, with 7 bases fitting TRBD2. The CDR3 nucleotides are TGCGCCAGCAGCTTAGGGACTACTCCTTACGAGCAGTACTTC. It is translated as CASSLGTTPYEQYF.